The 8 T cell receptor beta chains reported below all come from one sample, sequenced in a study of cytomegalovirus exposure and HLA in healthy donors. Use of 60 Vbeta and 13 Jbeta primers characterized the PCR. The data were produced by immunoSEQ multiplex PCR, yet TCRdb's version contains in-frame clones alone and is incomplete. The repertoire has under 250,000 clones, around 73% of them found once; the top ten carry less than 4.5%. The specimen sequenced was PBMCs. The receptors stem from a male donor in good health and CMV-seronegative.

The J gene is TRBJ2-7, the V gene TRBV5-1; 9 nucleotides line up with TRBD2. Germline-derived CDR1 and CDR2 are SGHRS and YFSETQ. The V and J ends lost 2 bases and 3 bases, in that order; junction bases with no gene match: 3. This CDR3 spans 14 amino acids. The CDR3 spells CASSFSGSLYEQYF. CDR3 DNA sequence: TGCGCCAGCAGCTTTAGCGGGAGTCTCTACGAGCAGTACTTC.

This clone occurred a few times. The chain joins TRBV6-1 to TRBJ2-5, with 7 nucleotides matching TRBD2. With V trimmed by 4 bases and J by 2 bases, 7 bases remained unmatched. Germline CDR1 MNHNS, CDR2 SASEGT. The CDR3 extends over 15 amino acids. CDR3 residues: CASSVIAGTQETQYF. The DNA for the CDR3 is TGTGCCAGCAGTGTCATAGCGGGCACTCAAGAGACCCAGTACTTC.

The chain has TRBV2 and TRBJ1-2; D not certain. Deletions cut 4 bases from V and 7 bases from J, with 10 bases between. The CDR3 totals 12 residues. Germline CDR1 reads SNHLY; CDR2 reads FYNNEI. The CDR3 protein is CASSVFLSGYTF. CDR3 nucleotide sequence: TGTGCCAGCAGTGTGTTCCTATCTGGCTACACCTTC.

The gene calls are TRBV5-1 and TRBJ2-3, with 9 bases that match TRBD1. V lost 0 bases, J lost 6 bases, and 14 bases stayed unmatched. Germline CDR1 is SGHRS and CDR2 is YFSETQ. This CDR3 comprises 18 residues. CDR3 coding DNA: TGCGCCAGCAGCTTGGAGGGACAGGGCCTAGCGGTATTGGATACGCAGTATTTT. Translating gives CASSLEGQGLAVLDTQYF.

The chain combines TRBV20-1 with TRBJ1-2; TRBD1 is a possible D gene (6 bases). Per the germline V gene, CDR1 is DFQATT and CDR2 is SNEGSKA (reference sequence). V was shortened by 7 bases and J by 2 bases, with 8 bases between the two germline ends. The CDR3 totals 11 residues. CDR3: CSGTGNYGYTF. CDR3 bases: TGCAGTGGAACAGGGAACTATGGCTACACCTTC.

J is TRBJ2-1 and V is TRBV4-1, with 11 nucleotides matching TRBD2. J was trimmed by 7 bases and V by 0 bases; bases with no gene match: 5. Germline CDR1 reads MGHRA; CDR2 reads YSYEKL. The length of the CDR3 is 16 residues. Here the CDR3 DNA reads TGCGCCAGCAGCCAAGATAGTGCTAGCGGGAGGAATGAGCAGTTCTTC. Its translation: CASSQDSASGRNEQFF.

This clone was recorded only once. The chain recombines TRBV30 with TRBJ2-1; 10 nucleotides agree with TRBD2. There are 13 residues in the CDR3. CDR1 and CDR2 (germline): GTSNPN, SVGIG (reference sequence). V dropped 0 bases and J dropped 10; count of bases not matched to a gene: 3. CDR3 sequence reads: CAWSVGLAYEQFF. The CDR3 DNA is TGTGCCTGGAGTGTGGGACTAGCGTACGAGCAGTTCTTC.

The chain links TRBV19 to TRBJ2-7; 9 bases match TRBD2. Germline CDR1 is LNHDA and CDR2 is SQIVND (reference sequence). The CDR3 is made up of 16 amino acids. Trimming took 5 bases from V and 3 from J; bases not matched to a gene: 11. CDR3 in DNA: TGTGCCAGTAGTGCGGGAGGGGTGCCGGGAAGCTACGAGCAGTACTTC. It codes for CASSAGGVPGSYEQYF.